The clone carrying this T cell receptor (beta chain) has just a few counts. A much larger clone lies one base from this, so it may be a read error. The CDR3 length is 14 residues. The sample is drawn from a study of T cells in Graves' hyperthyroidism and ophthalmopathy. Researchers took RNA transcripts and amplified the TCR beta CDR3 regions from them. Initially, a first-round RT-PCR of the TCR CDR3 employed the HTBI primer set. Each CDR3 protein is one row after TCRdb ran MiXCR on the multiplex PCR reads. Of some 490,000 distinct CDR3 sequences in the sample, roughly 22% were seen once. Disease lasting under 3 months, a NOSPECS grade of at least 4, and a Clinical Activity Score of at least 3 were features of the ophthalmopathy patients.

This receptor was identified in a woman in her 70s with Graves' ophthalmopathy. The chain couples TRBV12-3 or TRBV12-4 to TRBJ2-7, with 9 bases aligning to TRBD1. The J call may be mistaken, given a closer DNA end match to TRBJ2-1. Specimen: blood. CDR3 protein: CASSFGTGPYEQFF. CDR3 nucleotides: TGTGCCAGCAGTTTTGGGACAGGGCCCTACGAGCAGTTCTTC.